This TCR beta chain is from a study of type 1 regulatory T cells. Overall study context: T-allo10 is an in vitro-generated, Tr1-enriched CD4 T cell product specific for alloantigen. Study-wide results and limits: Type 1 regulatory T cells had a more restricted TCR repertoire than non-type 1 regulatory T cells.

The CDR3 contains 13 residues. Germline-derived CDR1 and CDR2 are LNHDA and SQIVND (reference sequence). Trimming left V 10 bases short and J 3 bases short, with 15 bases between. Of note for this clonotype: No antigen is known for it.

TCRdb reprocessed the reads with MiXCR, giving one entry per CDR3 protein. This table holds about 62,000 distinct CDR3 sequences, less than 70% found once. This rearrangement joins TRBV19 to TRBJ1-1; perhaps TRBD1 as D (5 bases). What was sequenced was cultured non-Tr1 T cells, either the whole culture or a sorted T cell fraction (not recorded which). This sequence originates from a human donor in good health. The CDR3 DNA follows: TGTGCCACCCAAATTGCAGGGTACACTGAAGCTTTCTTT. As protein: CATQIAGYTEAFF.